This T cell receptor (beta chain) was recovered during a study of cytomegalovirus exposure and HLA in healthy donors (dated by TCRdb to 2016 to 2017). For the study in its entirety: In an earlier analysis of roughly 590 of the donors, about 260 Gb of sequence data and 90 million to 120 million unique TCR beta sequences from about 179 million T cells were reported. Approximately 300 gigabases of sequencing data and around 85 million unique TCR sequences made up an early release that covered some 640 HLA-typed donors. The genetic ancestry cluster associated with self-reported Caucasian donors included about 84% of the roughly 380 genotyped donors. The study was designed to test whether signatures of past pathogen exposure could be identified by cataloging public T cell receptors. The study used immunosequencing to profile the T cell repertoires of under 700 subjects and linked those repertoires to cytomegalovirus serostatus. In addition to the first cohort of several hundred subjects, a separate validation cohort of approximately 110 different subjects was used. To predict cytomegalovirus infection status, the study combined high-throughput TCR immunosequencing, statistical association of individual TCRs with disease status, and machine learning. A later analysis re-analyzed previously published TCR beta repertoires from 666 donors and added high-resolution HLA genotyping to study TCR occurrence patterns. In the later analysis, no new phenotypic data were used to find candidate immune exposures; instead, reliance was placed on TCR beta sequences and their occurrence across donors. An earlier analysis of nearly 600 of the donors applied high-throughput TCR beta sequencing to assess whether each TCR beta V gene segment acted as functional or pseudogenic. Alongside the repertoire data, information on donor age, sex, ethnicity and CMV serostatus was compiled. In a later genetic analysis, genome-wide SNP genotypes for about 65% of the roughly 670 donors were used, and that subset was treated as a discovery cohort. Every repertoire in the discovery cohort had been generated on one and the same sequencing platform. Class I and class II HLA loci were covered by the typing at four-digit resolution. Typing coverage differed by locus: A, B, C, DRB1 and DQB1 were typed in roughly 629-630 donors, DQA1 in 500 to 550, DPA1 in nearly 610, and DPB1 in 400 to 490. Four to six DR-DQ haplotypes were handled as single units for association and clustering, since linkage in the cohort was strong. Among about 390 genotyped donors of the cohort, an average of approximately 250,000 unique TCR beta nucleotide sequences were sequenced per donor, about a sixth of them non-productive.

The cohort was made up of 666 healthy bone marrow donors. At the time of sampling, all cohort members were nominally healthy, though unrecorded immune exposures were likely present. The donor was CMV seronegative and belonged to the group of more than 300 seronegative cohort members. Every donor gave a peripheral blood sample, and the peripheral blood mononuclear cells from that sample were used for TCR beta sequencing. Genomic DNA was extracted from the blood cell samples with the Qiagen DNeasy Blood Extraction Kit. As for this clone: Its antigen has not been determined. No base qualities exist here, and no much larger clone lies one base off it.

Receptor libraries were prepared by the immunoSEQ multiplex PCR assay. A mixture of 60 forward primers for TCR Vbeta segments and 13 reverse primers for TCR Jbeta segments was used in the multiplex PCR. A multiplex PCR assay on genomic DNA amplified the CDR3 region of rearranged TCR beta genes. The amplified TCR beta libraries were sequenced on the Illumina HiSeq System as 87-base-pair reads. Turning to the authors' computational methods: A later analysis tallied about 77 million unique TCR beta chains across the 666 repertoires, and approximately 12 million of those chains were shared by two or more donors. To remove PCR and sequencing errors, raw reads were error-corrected and collapsed into unique sequences using a nearest-neighbor algorithm that merged closely related sequences. V, D and J gene segments were assigned by aligning CDR3 sequences to IMGT reference sequences. For a sequence to be retained, a match of at least six nucleotides was required to both a V gene segment and a J gene segment. Rearrangements were called productive when the CDR3 lacked stop codons and stayed in frame with V and J; all others were non-productive. Following IMGT convention, CDR3 was defined as the stretch from the second conserved V-encoded cysteine to the conserved J-encoded phenylalanine. Sequences without an unambiguous match to a single V gene segment were excluded from the earlier analysis of approximately 560 of the donors. In an earlier analysis of approximately 560 of the donors, a V segment was called functional when productive rearrangements were above 56.7%, and segregating when the standard deviation between donors exceeded 5%. To diagnose cytomegalovirus status from the catalog of TCR beta chain sequences, a statistical classification framework was built. In a later analysis, TCR nucleotide sequences were compared against IMGT/GENE-DB human TR gene sequences so that V and J genes could be assigned. Using the TCRdist pipeline, a later analysis assigned CDR3 sequences along with most-parsimonious VDJ recombination scenarios. In a later analysis, every TCR beta chain was defined by the combination of its CDR3 amino acid sequence and its V-gene family, and reads without a unique V-gene family were dropped. As a way to deal with suspected cross-contamination and a sequencing artifact, a later analysis dropped approximately 590 nucleotide sequences that were highly shared and had low generation probability. In a later analysis, a clonal expansion index for each public chain was calculated from normalized within-repertoire ranks of inferred template counts. A later analysis computed generation probabilities with a VDJ recombination model fitted to out-of-frame rearrangements, and checked the results against IGoR. In a later analysis, TCR-TCR, TCR-HLA and TCR-CMV co-occurrence was scored with hypergeometric tests, and a repertoire-size bias correction was applied to TCR pairs. To estimate false discovery rates, a later analysis permuted the HLA or CMV assignments 20 times. In a later analysis, co-occurring TCRs were grouped with DBSCAN, and TCRdist sequence similarity was added when clustering was performed within HLA-allele-positive subsets. Co-occurrence clustering excluded repertoires with fewer than 30,000 or more than 120,000 public chains, plus five with anomalous nucleotide sharing. TCRdb provides this immuneACCESS table in a form limited to in-frame rearrangements. Some clones are lacking; in checked studies, under half of them reflect an unresolved V gene, and why the rest are absent is not known. The V and J calls and clone size are taken from that table; D and trimming were inferred from the DNA. This sample gives some 150,000 clones in total; about 82% of them show up just once. The top ten constitute 0.75% to 0.9% of the sample.

The cysteine opens and the phenylalanine closes a CDR3 of 11 amino acids. Left in the record is the CDR3 DNA by itself, 33 bases read in frame from the first base. V loses 4 bases of germline sequence and J loses 8 bases, and the interval between the two ends is 6 bases. CDR1 and CDR2 (SGHNT, YENEEA) derive from the germline V gene. Study-wide conclusions, independent of this receptor: Broadly in line with IMGT annotations, most TCR beta V segments showed up in productive rearrangements about 87% or about 30% of the time in an earlier analysis of around 600 of the donors. Only TCR beta chains were sequenced in this cohort, and the absence of alpha or paired-chain data limited detectable features. According to a later genetic analysis, donors in an Asian-associated ancestry cluster had fewer N-insertions in productive TCRs than the approximately 670-donor mean. CMV serostatus was the only immune exposure information available for the cohort. Most TCR sequences were seen in very few donors, while some public TCRs were found in many individuals. A later analysis reported that several top co-occurrence clusters appeared linked to parvovirus B19, influenza, CMV and Epstein-Barr virus. A later analysis associated 16,951 TCR beta sequences with specific HLA alleles at a false discovery rate of 0.05. A total of fewer than 200 TCR beta chains were listed by the study as associated with cytomegalovirus. The classifier was reported to diagnose cytomegalovirus status with high specificity and sensitivity in both the original cohort and the validation cohort. Presence/absence analyses assumed roughly uniform sequencing depth across donors, an assumption that may not hold. In a later analysis, TCR association rates were found to vary across HLA loci, with the most associated TCRs seen for DRB1 alleles and the fewest for HLA-C alleles. A group of highly shared sequence variants was considered likely to be a technical artifact of the sequencing pipeline. Correlated functional status among segregating V segments might reflect linkage disequilibrium, but an unknown experimental factor could not be ruled out. V-gene and J-gene trimming of TCR beta chains was associated with a missense DCLRE1C variant in a later genetic analysis, and the association was replicated in an independent cohort. According to a later analysis, most CMV-associated TCR beta chains appeared to be HLA-restricted, and the HLA associations seemed to be driven largely by CMV exposure. HLA typing was unavailable for some donors at each locus, so association tests used only the typed subset. Three of the identified cytomegalovirus-associated TCR beta chains were confirmed in vitro to be specific for cytomegalovirus antigens. In a later analysis, HLA-associated TCR beta chains were found to be more clonally expanded and to have lower generation probabilities than equally common non-associated chains. The authors suggested that the approach could potentially be generalized to other disease states and immunological phenotypes. A further reported finding was that TCR beta sequences accurately predicted the HLA-A and HLA-B alleles for most subjects in the first cohort. Because the 87-base-pair reads could not distinguish some IMGT-functional V segments, including TRBV6-2 and TRBV6-3, those segments were excluded. Over 15 rarely observed V segments, including chromosome 9 orphons, were excluded from the earlier analysis of about 500 of the donors because counts were too low. Strong co-occurrence of HLA alleles, especially DR and DQ, made assigning TCR associations to individual alleles difficult.

This receptor was identified in a woman younger than 30 in good health and CMV-seronegative. The chain is encoded by TRBV11-3 joined to TRBJ2-1, with the D gene not confidently named. Specimen: PBMCs. The CDR3 loop reads CASSSEYEQFF. The DNA sequence reads TGTGCCAGCAGCTCGGAGTATGAGCAGTTCTTC.